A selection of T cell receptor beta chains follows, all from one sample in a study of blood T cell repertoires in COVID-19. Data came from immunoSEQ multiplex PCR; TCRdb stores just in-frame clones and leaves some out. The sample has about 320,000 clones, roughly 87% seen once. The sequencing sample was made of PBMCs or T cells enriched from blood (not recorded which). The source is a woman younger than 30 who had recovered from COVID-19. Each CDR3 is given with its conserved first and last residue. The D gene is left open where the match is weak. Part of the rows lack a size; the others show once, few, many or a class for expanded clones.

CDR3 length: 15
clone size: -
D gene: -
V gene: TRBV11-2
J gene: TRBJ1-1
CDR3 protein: CASSLEAGWGTEAFF
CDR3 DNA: TGTGCCAGCAGCTTAGAGGCAGGGTGGGGCACTGAAGCTTTCTTT

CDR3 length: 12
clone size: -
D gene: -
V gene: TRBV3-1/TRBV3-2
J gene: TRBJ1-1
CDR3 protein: CASSQRATEAFF
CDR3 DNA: TGTGCCAGCAGCCAGAGGGCCACCGAAGCTTTCTTT

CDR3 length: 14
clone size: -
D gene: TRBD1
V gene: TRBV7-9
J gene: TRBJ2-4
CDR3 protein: CASSLVGQGNIQYF
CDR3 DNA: TGTGCCAGCAGCTTAGTTGGACAGGGAAACATTCAGTACTTC

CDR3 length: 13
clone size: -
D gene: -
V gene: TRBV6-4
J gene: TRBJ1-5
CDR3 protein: CASSGGRGQPQHF
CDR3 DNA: TGTGCCAGCAGTGGAGGAAGGGGTCAGCCCCAGCATTTT

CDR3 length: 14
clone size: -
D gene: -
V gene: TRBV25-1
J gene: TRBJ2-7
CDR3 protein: CASSGLDRHYEQYF
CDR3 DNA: TGTGCCAGCAGTGGCCTAGACAGACACTACGAGCAGTACTTC

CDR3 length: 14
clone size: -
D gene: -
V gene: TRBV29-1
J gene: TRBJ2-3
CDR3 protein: CSVDVSGSTDTQYF
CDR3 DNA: TGCAGCGTTGATGTTAGCGGTAGCACAGATACGCAGTATTTT

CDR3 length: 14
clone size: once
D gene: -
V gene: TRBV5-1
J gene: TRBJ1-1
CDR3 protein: CASSRGGRNTEAFF
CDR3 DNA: TGCGCCAGCAGCCGCGGGGGGCGGAACACTGAAGCTTTCTTT

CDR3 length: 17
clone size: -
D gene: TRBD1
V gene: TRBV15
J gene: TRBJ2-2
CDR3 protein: CATSRDGTALNTGELFF
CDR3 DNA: TGTGCCACCAGCAGAGACGGGACAGCACTAAACACCGGGGAGCTGTTTTTT

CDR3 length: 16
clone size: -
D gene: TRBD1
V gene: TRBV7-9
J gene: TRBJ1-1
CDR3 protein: CASSTRDRAQNTEAFF
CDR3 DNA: TGTGCCAGCAGCACACGGGACAGAGCCCAGAACACTGAAGCTTTCTTT

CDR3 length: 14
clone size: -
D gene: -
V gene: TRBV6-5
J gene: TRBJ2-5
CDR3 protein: CASLGWGAQETQYF
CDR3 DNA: TGTGCCAGCCTGGGGTGGGGAGCTCAAGAGACCCAGTACTTC

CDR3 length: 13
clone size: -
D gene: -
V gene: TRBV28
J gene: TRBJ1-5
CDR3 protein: CASSFGGYQPQHF
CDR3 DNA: TGTGCCAGCAGTTTTGGGGGCTATCAGCCCCAGCATTTT

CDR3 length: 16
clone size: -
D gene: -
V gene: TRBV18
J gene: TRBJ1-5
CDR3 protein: CASSPPGSDSNQPQHF
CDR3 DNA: TGTGCCAGCTCACCACCTGGCAGTGATAGCAATCAGCCCCAGCATTTT

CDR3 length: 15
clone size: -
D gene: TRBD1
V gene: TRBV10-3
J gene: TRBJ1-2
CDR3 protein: CAISVNRGPRDGYTF
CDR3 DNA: TGTGCCATCAGTGTTAACAGGGGGCCCCGAGATGGCTACACCTTC

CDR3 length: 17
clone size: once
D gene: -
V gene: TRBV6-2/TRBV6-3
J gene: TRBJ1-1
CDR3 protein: CASSYSHAGHLNTEAFF
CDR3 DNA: TGTGCCAGCAGTTACTCCCACGCCGGACACCTGAACACTGAAGCTTTCTTT

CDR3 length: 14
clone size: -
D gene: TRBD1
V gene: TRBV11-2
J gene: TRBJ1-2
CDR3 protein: CASSLRRTGDGYTF
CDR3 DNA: TGTGCCAGCAGCCTAAGGCGGACAGGAGATGGCTACACCTTC

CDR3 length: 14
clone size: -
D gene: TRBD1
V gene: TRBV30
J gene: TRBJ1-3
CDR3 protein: CAWSGTGNGNTIYF
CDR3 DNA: TGTGCCTGGAGCGGGACAGGCAATGGAAACACCATATATTTT

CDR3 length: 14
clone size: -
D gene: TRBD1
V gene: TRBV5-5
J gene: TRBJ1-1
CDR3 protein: CASSSQGRNTEAFF
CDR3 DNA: TGTGCCAGCAGCTCACAGGGGAGGAACACTGAAGCTTTCTTT

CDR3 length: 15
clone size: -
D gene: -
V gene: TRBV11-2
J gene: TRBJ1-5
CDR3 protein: CASSLDTGGNQPQHF
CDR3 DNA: TGTGCCAGCAGCTTAGATACGGGGGGGAATCAGCCCCAGCATTTT

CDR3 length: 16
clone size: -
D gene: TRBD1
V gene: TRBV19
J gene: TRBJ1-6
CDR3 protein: CASSITSGTGDSPLHF
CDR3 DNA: TGTGCCAGTAGTATAACCTCCGGGACAGGAGATTCACCCCTCCACTTT

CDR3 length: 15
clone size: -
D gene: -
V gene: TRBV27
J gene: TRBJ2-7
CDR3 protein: CASSGNRVNSYEQYF
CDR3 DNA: TGTGCCAGCAGCGGTAACAGGGTGAACTCCTACGAGCAGTACTTC

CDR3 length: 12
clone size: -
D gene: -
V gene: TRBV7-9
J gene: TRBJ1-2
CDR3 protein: CASSRWAYGYTF
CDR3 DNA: TGTGCCAGCAGCCGCTGGGCGTATGGCTACACCTTC

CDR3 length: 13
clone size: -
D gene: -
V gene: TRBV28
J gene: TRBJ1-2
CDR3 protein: CASSSLANYGYTF
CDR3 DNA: TGTGCCAGCAGTTCCCTAGCTAACTATGGCTACACCTTC

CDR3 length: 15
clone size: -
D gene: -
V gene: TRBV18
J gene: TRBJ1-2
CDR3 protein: CASSPPHRGGFGYTF
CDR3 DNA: TGTGCCAGCTCACCACCGCACCGTGGGGGGTTTGGCTACACCTTC

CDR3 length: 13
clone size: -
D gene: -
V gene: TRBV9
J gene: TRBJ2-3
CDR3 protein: CASSVLYTDTQYF
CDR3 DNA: TGTGCCAGCAGCGTGCTATACACAGATACGCAGTATTTT

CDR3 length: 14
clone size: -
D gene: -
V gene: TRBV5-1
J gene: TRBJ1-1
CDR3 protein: CASSLVAGTPEAFF
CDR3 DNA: TGCGCCAGCAGCTTGGTGGCAGGCACGCCTGAAGCTTTCTTT

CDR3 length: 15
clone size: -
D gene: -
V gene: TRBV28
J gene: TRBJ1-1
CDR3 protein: CASSFGRGMNTEAFF
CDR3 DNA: TGTGCCAGCAGTTTTGGTCGGGGTATGAACACTGAAGCTTTCTTT

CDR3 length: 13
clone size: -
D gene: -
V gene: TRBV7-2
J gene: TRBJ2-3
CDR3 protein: CASSVVGRDTQYF
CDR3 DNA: TGTGCCAGCAGCGTGGTAGGGAGGGATACGCAGTATTTT

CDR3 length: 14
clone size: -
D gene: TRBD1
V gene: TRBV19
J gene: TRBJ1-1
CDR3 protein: CASSTRTGGTEAFF
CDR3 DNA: TGTGCCAGTAGTACCCGGACAGGGGGCACTGAAGCTTTCTTT

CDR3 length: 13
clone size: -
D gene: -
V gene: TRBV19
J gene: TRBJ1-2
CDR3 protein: CASSIGAIYGYTF
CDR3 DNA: TGTGCCAGTAGTATAGGGGCGATCTATGGCTACACCTTC